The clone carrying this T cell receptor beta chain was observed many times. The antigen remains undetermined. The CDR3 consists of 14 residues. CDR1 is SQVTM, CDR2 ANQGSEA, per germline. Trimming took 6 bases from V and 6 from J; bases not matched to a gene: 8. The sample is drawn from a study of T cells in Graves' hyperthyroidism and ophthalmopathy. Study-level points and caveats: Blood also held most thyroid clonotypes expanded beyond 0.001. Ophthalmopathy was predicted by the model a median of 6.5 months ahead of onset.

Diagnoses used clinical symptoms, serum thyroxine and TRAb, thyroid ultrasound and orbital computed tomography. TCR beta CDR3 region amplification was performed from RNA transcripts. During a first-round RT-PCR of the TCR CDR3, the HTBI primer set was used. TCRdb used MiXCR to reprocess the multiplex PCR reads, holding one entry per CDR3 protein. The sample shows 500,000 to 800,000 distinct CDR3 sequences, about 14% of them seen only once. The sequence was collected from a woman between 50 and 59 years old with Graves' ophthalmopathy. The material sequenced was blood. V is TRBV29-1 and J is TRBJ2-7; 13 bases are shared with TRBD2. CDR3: CSVSGLAGEVEQYF. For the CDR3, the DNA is TGCAGCGTGAGCGGACTAGCGGGAGAGGTCGAGCAGTACTTC.